This T cell receptor (beta chain) emerged from a study of blood T cell repertoires in COVID-19. Whole-study context: Material from acute and convalescent COVID-19 was sourced from the United States, Italy and Spain. The analysed material was cDNA or gDNA that came from T cells, B-cell-depleted T cells, or PBMCs.

How the authors handled the data: How many nucleated cells were present was estimated from reference gene primer amplification. Sequencing used immunoSEQ multiplex PCR; TCRdb keeps in-frame clones, though not all of them. That table furnishes V, J and clone size, whereas the DNA furnished D and trimming. In the table there are about 160,000 clones, about 83% of which are singletons. V lost 1 base to trimming and J lost 0 bases, with 5 bases between them. The germline CDR1 and CDR2 sequences are LGHDT and YNNKEL (reference sequence). The CDR3 is made up of 14 amino acids. Sequencing input: peripheral blood. The source is a man between 60 and 75 years old with acute or convalescent COVID-19. The chain carries TRBV3-1 (or the pseudogene TRBV3-2) and TRBJ2-3; no clear D gene. Written as DNA, the CDR3 is TGTGCCAGCAGCCAAGGAGCTAGCACAGATACGCAGTATTTT. As protein: CASSQGASTDTQYF.